The 2 T cell receptor beta chains presented below share a single source sample, sequenced in a study of regulatory and conventional T cells in RAG deficiency. Clones were sequenced by immunoSEQ multiplex PCR, and TCRdb holds only the in-frame ones, with some missing. This sample has 20,000 to 25,000 clones, with around 96% found just once. Blood CD4+ CD25-low CD127-high conventional T cells supplied the genomic DNA template. The same data also went into a second study, on regulatory T cells. That report notes: The PCR used 52 TRBV and 13 TRBJ primers.

Sample: CD25- CD4+ T cells sorted from blood. The receptors here all came from a human donor in good health.

This clone was detected once. The genes are TRBV30 and TRBJ2-7; no definite D call. The V end was cut by 2 bases, the J end by 1 base, with 12 bases between. This CDR3 is 14 amino acids long. Germline CDR1 reads GTSNPN; CDR2 reads SVGIG (reference sequence). The CDR3 nucleotides are TGTGCCTGGAGTAAGCCCTTGAGATCCTACGAGCAGTACTTC. Amino acids: CAWSKPLRSYEQYF.

The chain has TRBV5-6 and TRBJ1-2; 11 bases fit TRBD1. Losses at the gene ends were 7 bases for V and 6 bases for J; bases not matched to a gene: 11. The germline gives CDR1 SGHDT, CDR2 YYEEEE. This CDR3 is 15 amino acids long. CDR3: CASPRRTGGVHGYTF. DNA of the CDR3: TGTGCCAGCCCCCGCCGGACAGGGGGCGTCCATGGCTACACCTTC.